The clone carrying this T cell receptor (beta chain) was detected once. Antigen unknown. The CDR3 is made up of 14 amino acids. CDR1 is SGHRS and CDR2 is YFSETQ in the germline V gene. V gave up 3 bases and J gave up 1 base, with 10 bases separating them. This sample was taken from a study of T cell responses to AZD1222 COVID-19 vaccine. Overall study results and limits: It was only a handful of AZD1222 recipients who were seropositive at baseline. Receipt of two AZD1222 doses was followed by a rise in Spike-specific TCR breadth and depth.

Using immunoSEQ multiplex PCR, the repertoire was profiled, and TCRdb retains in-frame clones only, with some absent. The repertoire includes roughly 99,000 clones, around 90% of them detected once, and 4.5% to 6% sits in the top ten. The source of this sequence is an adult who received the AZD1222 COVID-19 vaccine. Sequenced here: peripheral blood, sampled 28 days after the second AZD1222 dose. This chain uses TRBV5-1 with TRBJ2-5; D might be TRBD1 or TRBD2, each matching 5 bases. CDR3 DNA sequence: TGCGCCAGCAGCTGGGGACCTGGCCAAGAGACCCAGTACTTC. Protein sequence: CASSWGPGQETQYF.